What follows are 13 T cell receptor beta chains derived from one specimen sequenced in a study of blood T cells in healthy people across ages. A J-beta primer mix and a sample-barcoded 5' primer were used in a second PCR of roughly 7 to 12 cycles. TCRdb recomputed calls from the 5' RACE reads with MiXCR, one row per CDR3 protein. The sample records approximately 360,000 distinct CDR3 sequences, about 49% being singletons. Specimen: blood. The receptors here all came from a man between 60 and 75 years old in good health.

DNA of the CDR3: TGTGCCACCAGCAGAGGTGATACCGATCAGCCCCAGCATTTT. This gives the protein CATSRGDTDQPQHF. The chain carries TRBV15 and TRBJ1-5; no reliable D call. V was cut by 1 base and J by 5 bases, with 9 bases left in between. Germline-derived CDR1 and CDR2 are LNHNV and YYDKDF (reference sequence). CDR3 size: 14 residues.

The rearrangement uses TRBV5-5 and TRBJ2-5, with a tentative D call TRBD2 (6 bases). The CDR3 spans 15 residues. Germline assignment: CDR1 SGHKS and CDR2 YYEKEE (reference sequence). The V end lost 5 bases, the J end lost 0 bases, and 14 bases lay between the germline ends. The CDR3 region is CASSMGWDYQETQYF. The CDR3 region has the DNA TGTGCCAGCAGTATGGGTTGGGACTACCAAGAGACCCAGTACTTC.

The J gene is TRBJ2-7, the V gene TRBV7-9; 15 bases fit TRBD2. J lost 3 bases, V lost 5 bases, and 11 bases had no gene match. Germline CDR1 and CDR2: SEHNR and FQNEAQ (reference sequence). The CDR3 extends over 18 amino acids. CDR3 sequence reads: CASSPGTSGGFGFYEQYF. The CDR3 DNA follows: TGTGCCAGCAGCCCCGGGACTAGCGGGGGGTTCGGATTCTACGAGCAGTACTTC.

The chain uses TRBV4-3 and TRBJ1-2; possible D gene TRBD1, 5 bases. The CDR3 is 13 amino acids. V was clipped by 0 bases and J by 4 bases, with 6 bases between them. Germline assignment: CDR1 LGHNA and CDR2 YSLEER. CDR3 loop: CASSQEGVYGYTF. As DNA, the CDR3 is TGCGCCAGCAGCCAAGAGGGGGTCTATGGCTACACCTTC.

This clonotype has a count of ten or more. This rearrangement joins TRBV20-1 to TRBJ2-3; the D call may be TRBD1 or TRBD2 (5 bases each). The CDR3 has 15 amino acids. The germline CDR1 and CDR2 sequences are DFQATT and SNEGSKA (reference sequence). Trimming stripped 3 bases from V and 5 bases from J, with 18 bases between. In DNA, the CDR3 is TGCAGTGCTAGGGGACCTAATCATTGGAAAGATACGCAGTATTTT. Translating gives CSARGPNHWKDTQYF.

This chain uses TRBV7-9 with TRBJ2-3; TRBD2 agrees at 12 bases. The CDR3 runs 17 residues. CDR1 and CDR2 from the germline V gene are SEHNR and FQNEAQ (reference sequence). The V and J ends lost 3 bases and 6 bases, in that order; junction bases with no gene match: 10. This chain's CDR3 is CASSLIGLAGSMDTQYF. CDR3 sequence (DNA): TGTGCCAGCAGCTTGATTGGACTAGCGGGGAGCATGGATACGCAGTATTTT.

CDR3 amino acids: CSARGIDRGGGYTF. CDR3 coding DNA: TGCAGTGCTAGGGGAATCGACAGGGGAGGGGGCTACACCTTC. This sequence joins TRBV20-1 and TRBJ1-2, with TRBD1 matching 8 bases. Germline V gene sequence: CDR1 DFQATT, CDR2 SNEGSKA (reference sequence). This CDR3 region has 14 residues. V was clipped by 3 bases and J by 8 bases; unmatched bases: 11.

The rearrangement uses TRBV20-1 and TRBJ2-3; 7 nucleotides match TRBD2. With V trimmed by 6 bases and J by 3 bases, 12 bases remained unmatched. Germline V gene lookup returns CDR1 DFQATT and CDR2 SNEGSKA (reference sequence). This CDR3 comprises 15 residues. CDR3 DNA: TGCAGTGCCCCCACTCGAGCGGGGCCGACAGATACGCAGTATTTT. It encodes CSAPTRAGPTDTQYF.

This chain joins TRBV20-1 and TRBJ1-6; the D is unclear. CDR1 is DFQATT and CDR2 is SNEGSKA in the germline V gene (reference sequence). Trimming left V 3 bases short and J 6 bases short, with 12 bases between. This CDR3 contains 14 residues. This CDR3 reads CSASEGWGNSPLHF. CDR3 sequence (DNA): TGCAGTGCTAGCGAGGGATGGGGTAATTCACCCCTCCACTTT.

The V gene is TRBV11-2, the J gene TRBJ2-1, with TRBD1 matching over 8 bases. Unmatched junction bases numbered 11, after V lost 3 bases and J lost 4 bases. This CDR3 is 17 amino acids long. The germline V gene has CDR1 SGHAT and CDR2 FQNNGV. The CDR3 protein is CASSLSATGALYNEQFF. The CDR3 bases are TGTGCCAGCAGCTTGTCGGCGACAGGGGCCCTTTACAATGAGCAGTTCTTC.

This clonotype was seen more than once but under ten times. The chain links TRBV7-6 to TRBJ2-7; perhaps TRBD1 as D (7 bases). Germline V gene lookup returns CDR1 SGHVS and CDR2 FNYEAQ. V dropped 4 bases and J dropped 2 bases, with 15 bases sitting between them. There are 15 residues in the CDR3. The CDR3 region is CASSSSRGAAYEQYF. The CDR3 nucleotides are TGTGCCAGCAGCTCTTCCAGGGGGGCTGCCTACGAGCAGTACTTC.

V usage is TRBV6-5 and J usage is TRBJ2-7; possibly TRBD1 for D (6 bases). Germline loops: CDR1 MNHEY, CDR2 SVGAGI. The CDR3 covers 14 residues. The V and J ends lost 4 bases and 0 bases respectively, with 10 bases between them. CDR3 sequence: CASSFRGSSYEQYF. Written as DNA, the CDR3 is TGTGCCAGCAGTTTCAGGGGTAGCTCCTACGAGCAGTACTTC.

About this clonotype itself: A much larger clone lies one base from this, so it may be a read error. The chain joins TRBV12-3 or TRBV12-4 to TRBJ2-6; 8 bases are shared with TRBD2. The CDR3 is 16 residues long. CDR3 amino acids: CARSPTGGTGANVLTF. The CDR3 nucleotides read TGTGCCCGCAGTCCCACGGGGGGGACTGGGGCCAACGTCCTGACTTTC.